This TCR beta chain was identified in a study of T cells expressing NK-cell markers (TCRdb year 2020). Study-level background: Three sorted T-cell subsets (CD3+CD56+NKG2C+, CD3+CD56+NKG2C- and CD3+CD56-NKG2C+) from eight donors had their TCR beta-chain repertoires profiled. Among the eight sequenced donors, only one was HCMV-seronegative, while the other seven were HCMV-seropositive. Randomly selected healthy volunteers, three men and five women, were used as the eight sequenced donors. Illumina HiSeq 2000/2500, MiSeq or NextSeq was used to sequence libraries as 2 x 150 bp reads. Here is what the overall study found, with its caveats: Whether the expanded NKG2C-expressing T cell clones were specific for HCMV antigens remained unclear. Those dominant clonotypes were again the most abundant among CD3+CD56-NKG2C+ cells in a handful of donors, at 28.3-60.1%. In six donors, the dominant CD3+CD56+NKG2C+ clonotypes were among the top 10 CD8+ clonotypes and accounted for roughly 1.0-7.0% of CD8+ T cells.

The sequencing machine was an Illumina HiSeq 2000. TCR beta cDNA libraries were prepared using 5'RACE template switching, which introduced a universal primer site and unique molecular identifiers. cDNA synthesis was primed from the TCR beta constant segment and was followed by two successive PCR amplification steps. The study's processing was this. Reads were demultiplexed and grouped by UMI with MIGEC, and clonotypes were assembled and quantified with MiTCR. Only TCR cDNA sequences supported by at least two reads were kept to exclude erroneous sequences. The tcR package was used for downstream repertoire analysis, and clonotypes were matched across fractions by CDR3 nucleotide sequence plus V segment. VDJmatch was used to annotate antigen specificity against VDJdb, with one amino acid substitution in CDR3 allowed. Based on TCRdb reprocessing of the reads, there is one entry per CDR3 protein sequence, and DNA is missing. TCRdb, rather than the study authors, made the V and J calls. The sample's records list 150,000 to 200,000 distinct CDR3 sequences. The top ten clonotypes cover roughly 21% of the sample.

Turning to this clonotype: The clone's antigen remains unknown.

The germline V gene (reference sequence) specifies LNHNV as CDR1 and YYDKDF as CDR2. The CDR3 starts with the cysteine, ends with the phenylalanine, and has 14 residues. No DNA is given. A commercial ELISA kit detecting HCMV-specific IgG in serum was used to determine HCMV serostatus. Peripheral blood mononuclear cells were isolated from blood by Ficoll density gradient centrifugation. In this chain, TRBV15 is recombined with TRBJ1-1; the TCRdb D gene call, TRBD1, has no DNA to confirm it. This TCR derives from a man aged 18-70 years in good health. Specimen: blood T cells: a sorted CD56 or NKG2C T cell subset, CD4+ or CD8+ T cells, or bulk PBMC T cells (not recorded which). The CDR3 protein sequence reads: CATTNVQGGTEAFF.